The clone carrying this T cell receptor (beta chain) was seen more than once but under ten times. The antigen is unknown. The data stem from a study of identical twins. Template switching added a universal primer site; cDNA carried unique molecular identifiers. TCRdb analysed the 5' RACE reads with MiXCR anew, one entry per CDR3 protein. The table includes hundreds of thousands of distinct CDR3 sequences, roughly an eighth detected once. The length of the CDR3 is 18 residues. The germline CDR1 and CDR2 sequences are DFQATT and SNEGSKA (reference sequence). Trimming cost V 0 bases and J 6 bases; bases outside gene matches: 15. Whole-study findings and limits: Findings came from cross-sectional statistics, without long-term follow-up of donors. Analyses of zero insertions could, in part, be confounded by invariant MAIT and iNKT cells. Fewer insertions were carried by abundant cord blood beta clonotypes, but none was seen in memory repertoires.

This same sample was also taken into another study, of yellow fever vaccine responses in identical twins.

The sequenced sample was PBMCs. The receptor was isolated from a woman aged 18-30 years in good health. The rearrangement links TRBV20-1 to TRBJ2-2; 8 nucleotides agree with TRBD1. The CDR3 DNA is TGCAGTGCTAGAGATGGGGGTGTCGGACAGGGAAGGGCCGGGGAGCTGTTTTTT. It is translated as CSARDGGVGQGRAGELFF.